Below are 31 T cell receptor beta chains sequenced from a single sample in a study of molecular identifiers for immune sequencing clone quantification. TCRdb re-derived calls from the PCR reads in MiXCR, one entry per CDR3 protein. The repertoire holds approximately 550,000 distinct CDR3 sequences, 20% to 25% seen once, with around 0.84% in the top ten. The sequenced material came from naive CD8+ T cells from blood, with Jurkat cell RNA spiked in. Sample subset: FACS-sorted CD8+CD4-CCR7+CD45RA+ naive T cells. These receptor sequences come from a human donor in good health. Some libraries in this study had Jurkat cell RNA spiked in.

A few counts support this clonotype. The CDR3 region has the DNA TGTGCCAGCAGCGCTACGGGGCAGGGTGACACCGGGGAGCTGTTTTTT. This sequence encodes CASSATGQGDTGELFF. This rearrangement joins TRBV9 to TRBJ2-2; D could derive from TRBD1 or TRBD2 (5 bases each). Germline assignment: CDR1 SGDLS and CDR2 YYNGEE. This CDR3 region has 16 residues. V lost 3 bases to trimming and J lost 3 bases, with 15 bases between them.

The chain uses TRBV4-3 and TRBJ1-5, with D tentatively TRBD1 (5 bases). Germline CDR1 LGHNA, CDR2 YSLEER. V lost 4 bases, J lost 3 bases, and 16 bases lay in between. This CDR3 comprises 16 residues. This chain's CDR3 is CASSLTLGETNQPQHF. Written as DNA, the CDR3 is TGCGCCAGCAGCCTTACCCTAGGGGAGACCAATCAGCCCCAGCATTTT.

This clonotype occurred a few times. This chain uses TRBV19 with TRBJ1-5; D is ambiguous. Germline CDR1 LNHDA, CDR2 SQIVND (reference sequence). The CDR3 loop spans 13 amino acids. Between the trimmed V and J ends, which lost 6 bases and 1 base, there was a span of 7 bases. The CDR3 is CASSFPSNQPQHF. CDR3 nucleotide sequence: TGTGCCAGTAGCTTCCCAAGCAATCAGCCCCAGCATTTT.

In this sample, this clonotype turned up many times. The rearrangement uses TRBV28 and TRBJ2-5; D gene unclear. The germline gives CDR1 MDHEN, CDR2 SYDVKM. V lost 7 bases, J lost 1 base, and 7 bases lay in between. This CDR3 is built from 12 residues. This CDR3 reads CASKAPQETQYF. CDR3 nucleotide sequence: TGTGCCAGCAAGGCTCCCCAAGAGACCCAGTACTTC.

This clonotype was observed at least ten times. The chain combines TRBV7-9 with TRBJ1-5, with D unclear. Trimming left V 5 bases short and J 4 bases short, with 6 bases between. Germline CDR1 and CDR2: SEHNR and FQNEAQ (reference sequence). This CDR3 contains 12 residues. In DNA form, the CDR3 reads TGTGCCAGCAGCCAGGCAAATCAGCCCCAGCATTTT. Translated, it gives CASSQANQPQHF.

This clonotype was seen at least ten times. V gene TRBV27 combines with J gene TRBJ2-1, with D possibly TRBD2 on 6 matching bases. The germline V gene encodes CDR1 MNHEY and CDR2 SMNVEV (reference sequence). The V and J ends lost 8 bases and 9 bases respectively, with 14 bases between them. This CDR3 is built from 12 residues. The DNA for the CDR3 is TGTGCCAGCGGGGACCTAGCGCGTGAGCAGTTCTTC. As protein: CASGDLAREQFF.

The chain couples TRBV7-9 to TRBJ2-7; D possibly uses TRBD1 or TRBD2 (5 bases each). Germline-derived CDR1 and CDR2 are SEHNR and FQNEAQ (reference sequence). V lost 3 bases and J 5 bases, leaving 8 bases between the germline ends. The CDR3 loop spans 12 amino acids. The CDR3 bases are TGTGCCAGCAGCTTGGGGGTTAACGAGCAGTACTTC. The encoded protein is CASSLGVNEQYF.

At least ten counts were recorded for this clonotype. The chain uses TRBV15 and TRBJ2-2; possibly TRBD1 for D (6 bases). CDR1 and CDR2 from the germline V gene are LNHNV and YYDKDF (reference sequence). The CDR3 totals 16 residues. V was pared by 3 bases and J by 5 bases, with 16 bases between. CDR3 in amino acids: CATSRGSGEGTGELFF. The CDR3 DNA sequence: TGTGCCACCAGCAGGGGATCAGGGGAAGGGACCGGGGAGCTGTTTTTT.

As for this clonotype: A clone one base away is much larger, so this may be a read error. The V gene is TRBV28, the J gene TRBJ1-4; 8 nucleotides line up with TRBD1. There are 15 residues in the CDR3. In germline, CDR1 is MDHEN, CDR2 SYDVKM. CDR3 sequence: CASSPGQGSLEKLSF. As DNA, the CDR3 is TGTGCCAGCAGTCCAGGACAGGGAAGCCTCGAAAAACTGTCTTTT.

At least ten counts were recorded for this clonotype. The V gene is TRBV20-1, the J gene TRBJ2-1; the D gene is possibly TRBD1 (5 bases). CDR1 and CDR2 from the germline V gene are DFQATT and SNEGSKA (reference sequence). The CDR3 consists of 14 residues. The ends were cut back, 0 bases at V and 8 bases at J, with 14 bases in the middle. DNA of the CDR3: TGCAGTGCTAGAGAGGTTGGGGCGGACGATGAGCAGTTCTTC. This codes for CSAREVGADDEQFF.

The rearrangement joins TRBV4-3 to TRBJ2-3; D possibly corresponds to TRBD1 (5 bases). The CDR3 extends over 13 amino acids. The V and J ends lost 4 bases and 7 bases respectively, with 12 bases between them. Germline values: CDR1 LGHNA, CDR2 YSLEER. The CDR3 spells CASSPPGINTQYF. DNA of the CDR3: TGCGCCAGCAGCCCTCCAGGGATCAATACGCAGTATTTT.

About this clonotype itself: A read error is possible here, since a much larger clone lies one base away. The chain is built from TRBV12-3 or TRBV12-4 and TRBJ2-3; the D is unclear. The CDR3 consists of 14 residues. The DNA for the CDR3 is TGTGGCAGCAGTTTAGGAACAGTCGCAGATACGCAGTATTTT. Amino acid sequence: CGSSLGTVADTQYF.

The genes are TRBV19 and TRBJ2-3; the D gene is possibly TRBD2 (5 bases). The CDR3 runs 10 residues. Germline V gives CDR1 LNHDA, CDR2 SQIVND (reference sequence). V was clipped by 8 bases and J by 5 bases, with 5 bases between them. CDR3 sequence reads: CASEGDTQYF. The CDR3 DNA sequence: TGTGCCAGTGAGGGAGATACGCAGTATTTT.

In this sample, this clonotype turned up a few times. The V gene is TRBV30, the J gene TRBJ1-6; D not certain. CDR1 is GTSNPN and CDR2 is SVGIG in the germline V gene (reference sequence). This CDR3 is 14 amino acids long. Trimming cost V 4 bases and J 0 bases, with 7 bases left between them. CDR3 sequence: CAWTRSSYNSPLHF. CDR3 bases: TGTGCCTGGACCAGGAGCTCCTATAATTCACCCCTCCACTTT.

The sample holds a few counts of this clonotype. V is TRBV27 and J is TRBJ1-2; D remains ambiguous. V lost 2 bases and J 7 bases, leaving 11 bases between the germline ends. The germline V gene encodes CDR1 MNHEY and CDR2 SMNVEV (reference sequence). This CDR3 has 13 residues. Written as DNA, the CDR3 is TGTGCCAGCAGTTTAGAAGGGCTAAGTGGCTACACCTTC. Amino acids: CASSLEGLSGYTF.

This clonotype was recorded many times. CDR3 amino acids: CASSGYTGAGEKLFF. DNA for the CDR3: TGTGCCAGCAGTGGGTACACAGGGGCGGGTGAAAAACTGTTTTTT. The V and J genes are TRBV6-5 and TRBJ1-4; 7 bases match TRBD1. V was pared by 5 bases and J by 7 bases, with 10 bases of the junction left unmatched. The CDR3 loop spans 15 amino acids. Germline V lookup: CDR1 MNHEY, CDR2 SVGAGI.

Comments on this clonotype: This may arise from a read error, as a much more abundant clone is one base away. The chain has TRBV25-1 and TRBJ2-7; a possible D gene is TRBD2 (5 bases). CDR1 is MGHDK, CDR2 SYGVNS, per germline. V dropped 4 bases and J dropped 9 bases, with 10 bases sitting between them. The CDR3 contains 11 residues. CDR3 coding DNA: TGTGCCAGCAGTGTCAGCAGCGGGCAGTACTTC. Translation: CASSVSSGQYF.

This clonotype was counted at least ten times. The chain recombines TRBV2 with TRBJ2-3; D not resolved. V lost 1 base, J lost 0 bases, and 11 bases lay in between. The CDR3 has 16 residues. CDR1 SNHLY and CDR2 FYNNEI come from the germline V gene. CDR3 sequence reads: CASSEGVITSTDTQYF. CDR3 nucleotides: TGTGCCAGCAGTGAAGGGGTAATCACTAGCACAGATACGCAGTATTTT.

This clonotype appeared many times. The V gene is TRBV7-2, the J gene TRBJ2-2; 7 bases align to TRBD2. V shed 3 bases, J shed 2 bases, and the junction held 3 bases outside the gene matches. The germline gives CDR1 SGHTA, CDR2 FQGNSA. The CDR3 extends over 15 amino acids. CDR3: CASSFSGGNTGELFF. CDR3 in DNA: TGTGCCAGCAGCTTCTCGGGGGGAAACACCGGGGAGCTGTTTTTT.

A few counts support this clonotype. In DNA, the CDR3 is TGCAGTGCTAGACCCCTGGAGGGGGCGGGTTGGGAGACCCAGTACTTC. Translating it yields CSARPLEGAGWETQYF. V usage is TRBV20-1 and J usage is TRBJ2-5; weak D call: TRBD1 (7 bases). Deletions cut 2 bases from V and 5 bases from J, with 21 bases between. CDR1 and CDR2 from the germline V gene are DFQATT and SNEGSKA (reference sequence). This CDR3 contains 16 residues.

This clonotype was counted only a few times. The chain employs TRBV11-2 and TRBJ1-1; D possibly corresponds to TRBD1 (5 bases). This CDR3 region has 15 residues. Germline values: CDR1 SGHAT, CDR2 FQNNGV. The germline V and J ends were trimmed by 4 bases and 4 bases, with 16 bases remaining between them. The CDR3, as DNA: TGTGCCAGCAGCTCTAACTCCAGGGCAGGCACTGAAGCTTTCTTT. Translating gives CASSSNSRAGTEAFF.

This clonotype was seen repeatedly, ten times or more. The gene calls are TRBV15 and TRBJ2-7; 7 bases are a match to TRBD1. Germline values: CDR1 LNHNV, CDR2 YYDKDF (reference sequence). The V gene end was trimmed by 3 bases and the J gene end by 0 bases; junction bases not matched to a gene: 11. CDR3 length: 17 amino acids. CDR3 DNA: TGTGCCACCAGCAGCTCCAAGACAGGGCGCTTCTCCTACGAGCAGTACTTC. It translates to CATSSSKTGRFSYEQYF.

This clonotype was seen a handful of times. The rearrangement uses TRBV30 and TRBJ2-2; weak D call: TRBD2 (5 bases). Germline V gives CDR1 GTSNPN, CDR2 SVGIG (reference sequence). The CDR3 totals 13 residues. V was trimmed by 5 bases and J by 1 base, leaving 8 bases between them. The CDR3 here is CAWLGENTGELFF. In DNA form, the CDR3 reads TGTGCCTGGCTCGGGGAGAACACCGGGGAGCTGTTTTTT.

The chain is built from TRBV27 and TRBJ1-5, with 7 bases lining up with TRBD1. After removal of 3 bases from V and 3 bases from J, the junction contained 2 bases not matched to a gene. From germline, CDR1 is MNHEY and CDR2 SMNVEV (reference sequence). The CDR3 consists of 14 residues. The DNA of the CDR3 is TGTGCCAGCAGTTTGGACAGGCTCAATCAGCCCCAGCATTTT. Protein: CASSLDRLNQPQHF.

On this clonotype: The germline gene is not matched at one end of the junction; a read error may be the cause. This chain joins TRBV30 and TRBJ2-3; 9 nucleotides line up with TRBD1. This CDR3 is 15 amino acids long. Germline values: CDR1 GTSNPN, CDR2 SVGIG (reference sequence). In DNA form, the CDR3 reads TGTGCCAGGAGTCCAGGACAGGGGATCACAGATACGCAGTATTTT. Amino acid sequence: CARSPGQGITDTQYF.

This chain links TRBV23-1 with TRBJ1-6; D is ambiguous. TRBV23-1 is sorted into the ORF group, with uncertain function. Trimming removed 4 bases from V and 18 bases from J, with 13 bases in between. The CDR3 has 11 amino acids. The CDR3 reads CASSRRRFPHF. Written as DNA, the CDR3 is TGCGCCAGCAGTCGGAGACGTTTCCCCCACTTT.

This clonotype was observed many times. The CDR3: CASSPGLGNTEAFF. DNA of the CDR3: TGTGCCAGCAGTCCCGGTTTAGGGAACACTGAAGCTTTCTTT. V and J are TRBV6-5 and TRBJ1-1, with D unclear. CDR1 and CDR2 from the germline V gene are MNHEY and SVGAGI. Trimming cost V 5 bases and J 1 base, with 11 bases left between them. The CDR3 is 14 residues long.

This sequence joins TRBV24-1 and TRBJ2-1; no clear D. The CDR3 is 13 residues long. Deletions cut 5 bases from V and 1 base from J, with 5 bases between. Germline lookup yields CDR1 KGHDR and CDR2 SFDVKD. For the CDR3, the DNA is TGTGCCACCAGTGCTGCTTCCTACAATGAGCAGTTCTTC. Residues: CATSAASYNEQFF.

This clonotype has a count of ten or more. The chain joins TRBV7-9 to TRBJ2-7, with unresolved D. Germline CDR1 and CDR2: SEHNR and FQNEAQ (reference sequence). Trimming took off 5 bases at V and 3 bases at J, with 11 bases between the two ends. This CDR3 region has 13 residues. The CDR3 reads CASSDTVNYEQYF. CDR3 sequence (DNA): TGTGCCAGCAGCGATACTGTGAACTACGAGCAGTACTTC.

This clonotype appeared many times. The chain links TRBV14 to TRBJ2-3; 10 bases fit TRBD2. The J segment lost 2 bases and the V segment lost 3 bases, leaving 2 bases of the junction unmatched. The germline V gene has CDR1 SGHDN and CDR2 FVKESK. The length of the CDR3 is 15 residues. DNA of the CDR3: TGTGCCAGCAGCCAGCTAGCGGGGGCCACAGATACGCAGTATTTT. Protein sequence: CASSQLAGATDTQYF.

There are many counts of this clonotype. The rearrangement uses TRBV5-5 and TRBJ2-7, with 8 nucleotides matching TRBD1. Germline V CDR1 and CDR2: SGHKS, YYEKEE (reference sequence). CDR3 length: 15 amino acids. Trimming removed 2 bases from V and 2 bases from J; junction bases left unmatched: 6. As DNA, the CDR3 is TGTGCCAGCAGCTTAGGACAGGGACCGACCTACGAGCAGTACTTC. Translation: CASSLGQGPTYEQYF.